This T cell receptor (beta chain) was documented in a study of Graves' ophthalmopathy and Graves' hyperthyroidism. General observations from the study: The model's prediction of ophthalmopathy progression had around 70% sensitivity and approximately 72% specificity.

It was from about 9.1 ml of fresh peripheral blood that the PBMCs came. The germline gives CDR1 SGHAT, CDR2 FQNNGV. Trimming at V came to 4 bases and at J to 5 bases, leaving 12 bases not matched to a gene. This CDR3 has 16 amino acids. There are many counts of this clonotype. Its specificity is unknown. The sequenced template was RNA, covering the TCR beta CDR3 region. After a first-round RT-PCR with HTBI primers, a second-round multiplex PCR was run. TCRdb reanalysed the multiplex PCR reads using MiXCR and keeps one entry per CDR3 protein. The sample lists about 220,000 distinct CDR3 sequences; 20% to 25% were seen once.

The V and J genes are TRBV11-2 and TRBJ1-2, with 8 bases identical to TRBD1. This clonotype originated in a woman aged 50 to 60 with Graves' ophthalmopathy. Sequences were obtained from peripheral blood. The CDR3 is CASSSDSGTGRYGYTF. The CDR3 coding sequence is TGTGCCAGCAGCTCAGACTCCGGGACAGGACGATATGGCTACACCTTC.